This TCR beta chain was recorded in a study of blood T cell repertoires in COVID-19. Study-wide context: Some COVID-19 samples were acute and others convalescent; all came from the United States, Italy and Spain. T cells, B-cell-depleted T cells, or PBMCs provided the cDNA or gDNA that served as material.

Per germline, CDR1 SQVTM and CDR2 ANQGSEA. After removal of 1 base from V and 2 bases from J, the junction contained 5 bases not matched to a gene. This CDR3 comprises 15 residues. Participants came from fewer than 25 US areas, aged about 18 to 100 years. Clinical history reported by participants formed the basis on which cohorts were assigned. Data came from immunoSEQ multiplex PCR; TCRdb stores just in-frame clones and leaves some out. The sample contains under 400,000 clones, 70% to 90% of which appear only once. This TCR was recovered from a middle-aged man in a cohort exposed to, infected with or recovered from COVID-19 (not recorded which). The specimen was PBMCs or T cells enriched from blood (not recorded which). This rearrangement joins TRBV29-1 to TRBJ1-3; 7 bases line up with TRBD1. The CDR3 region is CSVEVGGTTGNTIYF. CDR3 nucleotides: TGCAGCGTTGAAGTAGGGGGCACCACTGGAAACACCATATATTTT.